Listed below are T cell receptor beta chains from one sample, sequenced in a study of shared clonotypes between healthy human individuals. Clones were read by immunoSEQ multiplex PCR, and TCRdb kept only the in-frame ones, dropping some. This repertoire shows about 2.3 million clones, 85% to 95% found once; its top ten account for around 0.35%. Sequencing input: naive CD4+ T cells from PBMCs. The receptors were gathered from a man between 18 and 35 years old in good health. Some clones in this sample may be carry-over from other donors' samples. CDR3s include the opening cysteine and the closing phenylalanine or tryptophan. The D gene is left open where the match is weak. The listing skips clone size in some rows; elsewhere it reads once, few, many or a size class.

d_gene: TRBD2; j_gene: TRBJ2-7; abundance: .; v_gene: TRBV9; CDR3aa: CASSVGLAGVWEQYF; CDR3nt: TGTGCCAGCAGCGTAGGTTTAGCGGGGGTGTGGGAGCAGTACTTC
d_gene: TRBD2; j_gene: TRBJ2-7; abundance: .; v_gene: TRBV4-1; CDR3aa: CASSRRLAGGNYEQYF; CDR3nt: TGCGCCAGCAGCCGCAGACTAGCGGGAGGAAATTACGAGCAGTACTTC
d_gene: .; j_gene: TRBJ2-3; abundance: .; v_gene: TRBV7-2; CDR3aa: CASSLGYPTDTQYF; CDR3nt: TGTGCCAGCAGCTTAGGCTACCCCACAGATACGCAGTATTTT
d_gene: .; j_gene: TRBJ1-1; abundance: .; v_gene: TRBV2; CDR3aa: CASSDSVTEAFF; CDR3nt: TGTGCCAGCAGTGACTCGGTCACTGAAGCTTTCTTT
d_gene: .; j_gene: TRBJ2-3; abundance: .; v_gene: TRBV18; CDR3aa: CASSPSVGPDTQYF; CDR3nt: TGTGCCAGCTCACCTTCCGTGGGGCCAGATACGCAGTATTTT
d_gene: .; j_gene: TRBJ2-2; abundance: .; v_gene: TRBV28; CDR3aa: CASSPSGLGHTGELFF; CDR3nt: TGTGCCAGCAGTCCCTCGGGTTTGGGACACACCGGGGAGCTGTTTTTT
d_gene: TRBD1; j_gene: TRBJ1-3; abundance: .; v_gene: TRBV28; CDR3aa: CASSSYPGQGSGGNTIYF; CDR3nt: TGTGCCAGCAGTTCCTACCCGGGACAGGGATCGGGTGGAAACACCATATATTTT
d_gene: .; j_gene: TRBJ1-1; abundance: .; v_gene: TRBV5-1; CDR3aa: CASSRGGTAPDPTEAFF; CDR3nt: TGCGCCAGCAGCCGGGGAGGAACAGCTCCGGACCCCACTGAAGCTTTCTTT
d_gene: .; j_gene: TRBJ1-2; abundance: .; v_gene: TRBV11-2; CDR3aa: CASSYARRNSGYTF; CDR3nt: TGTGCCAGCAGCTATGCGAGGAGGAACTCGGGCTACACCTTC
d_gene: TRBD1; j_gene: TRBJ1-4; abundance: .; v_gene: TRBV2; CDR3aa: CASSLGQGGEKLFF; CDR3nt: TGTGCCAGCAGTTTGGGACAGGGGGGTGAAAAACTGTTTTTT
d_gene: TRBD1; j_gene: TRBJ1-1; abundance: .; v_gene: TRBV19; CDR3aa: CASSWDSGRIAFF; CDR3nt: TGTGCCAGTAGTTGGGACAGTGGGAGGATCGCTTTCTTT
d_gene: .; j_gene: TRBJ2-7; abundance: once; v_gene: TRBV4-2; CDR3aa: CASSTGGGSASYEQYF; CDR3nt: TGTGCCAGCAGTACCGGTGGGGGTTCAGCTTCCTACGAGCAGTACTTC
d_gene: .; j_gene: TRBJ1-5; abundance: .; v_gene: TRBV5-1; CDR3aa: CASSGAPGMDQPQHF; CDR3nt: TGCGCCAGCAGCGGGGCCCCGGGGATGGATCAGCCCCAGCATTTT
d_gene: .; j_gene: TRBJ2-1; abundance: once; v_gene: TRBV6-1; CDR3aa: CASSGTVYTMRQFF; CDR3nt: TGTGCCAGCAGTGGGACAGTTTATACAATGAGGCAGTTCTTC
d_gene: .; j_gene: TRBJ1-2; abundance: .; v_gene: TRBV4-3; CDR3aa: CASSPGHTPEGHGYTF; CDR3nt: TGCGCCAGCAGCCCCGGGCACACCCCGGAGGGACATGGCTACACCTTC
d_gene: TRBD2; j_gene: TRBJ2-3; abundance: .; v_gene: TRBV19; CDR3aa: CASSILTSGRDTQYF; CDR3nt: TGTGCCAGTAGTATTTTGACTAGCGGGAGGGATACGCAGTATTTT
d_gene: TRBD1; j_gene: TRBJ2-7; abundance: .; v_gene: TRBV7-2; CDR3aa: CASSALIGTVAYEQYF; CDR3nt: TGTGCCAGCAGCGCTCTTATCGGGACAGTTGCCTACGAGCAGTACTTC
d_gene: .; j_gene: TRBJ2-5; abundance: once; v_gene: TRBV4-2; CDR3aa: CASSQEGARSWETQYF; CDR3nt: TGTGCCAGCAGCCAAGAGGGAGCCCGGTCGTGGGAGACCCAGTACTTC
d_gene: .; j_gene: TRBJ2-7; abundance: .; v_gene: TRBV29-1; CDR3aa: CSVVGFSSYEQYF; CDR3nt: TGCAGCGTTGTTGGCTTCAGCTCCTACGAGCAGTACTTC
d_gene: .; j_gene: TRBJ1-2; abundance: few; v_gene: TRBV2; CDR3aa: CASSEWRDTGYGYTF; CDR3nt: TGTGCCAGCAGTGAATGGCGGGACACTGGATATGGCTACACCTTC
d_gene: TRBD1; j_gene: TRBJ2-7; abundance: once; v_gene: TRBV6-5; CDR3aa: CASRIRQGGSYEQYF; CDR3nt: TGTGCCAGCAGGATACGACAGGGGGGCTCCTACGAGCAGTACTTC
d_gene: .; j_gene: TRBJ2-5; abundance: .; v_gene: TRBV29-1; CDR3aa: CSVEQGGDETQYF; CDR3nt: TGCAGCGTTGAACAGGGAGGAGATGAGACCCAGTACTTC
d_gene: .; j_gene: TRBJ2-5; abundance: .; v_gene: TRBV13; CDR3aa: CASSLLRDIETQYF; CDR3nt: TGTGCCAGCAGCTTACTCAGGGATATCGAGACCCAGTACTTC
d_gene: TRBD1; j_gene: TRBJ2-7; abundance: .; v_gene: TRBV5-4; CDR3aa: CAATIRQGARDEQYF; CDR3nt: TGTGCCGCCACCATACGACAGGGGGCGCGGGACGAGCAGTACTTC
d_gene: .; j_gene: TRBJ2-3; abundance: .; v_gene: TRBV9; CDR3aa: CASSAGRGITDTQYF; CDR3nt: TGTGCCAGCAGCGCCGGTCGGGGGATAACAGATACGCAGTATTTT
d_gene: TRBD1; j_gene: TRBJ2-7; abundance: .; v_gene: TRBV28; CDR3aa: CASSSRTGWTYEQYF; CDR3nt: TGTGCCAGCAGTTCCCGGACAGGTTGGACCTATGAGCAGTACTTC
d_gene: .; j_gene: TRBJ1-3; abundance: .; v_gene: TRBV4-2; CDR3aa: CASSQEPGYGNTIYF; CDR3nt: TGTGCCAGCAGCCAAGAGCCAGGGTACGGAAACACCATATATTTT
d_gene: .; j_gene: TRBJ1-4; abundance: .; v_gene: TRBV6-5; CDR3aa: CASSWTVAHEKLFF; CDR3nt: TGTGCCAGCAGTTGGACAGTTGCCCATGAAAAACTGTTTTTT